A selection of T cell receptor beta chains follows, all from one sample in a study of STAT3 mutations in large granular lymphocyte leukemia. Only in-frame clones appear in the TCRdb table, and some are missing; sequencing was by immunoSEQ multiplex PCR. The table includes about 7,000 clones, 45% to 60% detected once. The specimen was peripheral blood mononuclear cells. The receptors originated from a boy between 10 and 17 years old with T-cell large granular lymphocyte leukemia. Some clones in this sample may be carry-over from other donors' samples. Each CDR3 is given with its conserved first and last residue. The order of the fields is V gene, clone size, CDR3 length, J gene, D gene, CDR3 DNA, CDR3 protein. D genes are given only for firm matches. Clone sizes are given selectively: once, few, many, or a class where the clone is expanded.

TRBV18	NA	17	TRBJ1-5	NA	TGTGCCAGCTCACCTAGACAGGTCGGTCGGGGCGATCAGCCCCAGCATTTT	CASSPRQVGRGDQPQHF
TRBV7-2	NA	13	TRBJ2-7	NA	TGTGCCAGCAGCTTAGCACATGACTACGAGCAGTACTTC	CASSLAHDYEQYF
TRBV6-5	NA	14	TRBJ2-7	NA	TGTGCCAGCACTATGACAGGAACCTCCTACGAGCAGTACTTC	CASTMTGTSYEQYF
TRBV7-8	few	16	TRBJ1-5	TRBD1	TGTGCCAGCAGCTTTTCCCGGGACAGGGTCCGGCAGCCCCAGCATTTT	CASSFSRDRVRQPQHF
TRBV15	NA	14	TRBJ2-7	NA	TGTGCCACCAGCAGTTTTCCTGGGGCCTACGAGCAGTACTTC	CATSSFPGAYEQYF
TRBV6-5	few	16	TRBJ2-7	NA	TGTGCCAGCAGTTACAGGAGCGGAAGAAGCTCCTACGAGCAGTACTTC	CASSYRSGRSSYEQYF
TRBV5-1	NA	14	TRBJ1-5	TRBD1	TGCGCCAGCAGCTTGGGACAGGGTACTCAGCCCCAGCATTTT	CASSLGQGTQPQHF
TRBV5-1	NA	14	TRBJ2-5	NA	TGCGCCAGCAGCTTTACCAGCGGCCAAGAGACCCAGTACTTC	CASSFTSGQETQYF
TRBV7-9	NA	14	TRBJ1-2	TRBD1	TGTGCCAGCAGCCCGGGACAGGGGGCGCGAGGCTACACCTTC	CASSPGQGARGYTF
TRBV27	few	14	TRBJ2-7	NA	TGTGCCAGCAGTTTATCGTGGCAAGCTTACGAGCAGTACTTC	CASSLSWQAYEQYF
TRBV7-2	NA	12	TRBJ2-7	NA	TGTGCCAGCAGCTTATCCCCTGGCCCGCAGTACTTC	CASSLSPGPQYF
TRBV10-3	NA	11	TRBJ2-7	TRBD1	TGTGCCATCAGTACAGGGGGCGAGCAGTACTTC	CAISTGGEQYF
TRBV5-5	NA	19	TRBJ2-3	TRBD2	TGTGCCAGCAGCTCCTCGGGGAGCGGGGGGCCTTCTAGCACAGATACGCAGTATTTT	CASSSSGSGGPSSTDTQYF
TRBV5-5	NA	12	TRBJ2-3	NA	TGTGCCAGCAGCTTCGATGGGCCGACGCAGTATTTT	CASSFDGPTQYF
TRBV4-3	NA	18	TRBJ2-7	NA	TGCGCCAGCAGCCAGCATTTTGTCGGGACGTCTAGCTCCTACGAGCAGTACTTC	CASSQHFVGTSSSYEQYF
TRBV13	NA	14	TRBJ1-5	NA	TGTGCCAGCAGCTTATCAGGGGAGGATCAGCCCCAGCATTTT	CASSLSGEDQPQHF
TRBV4-1	NA	13	TRBJ1-2	NA	TGCGCCAGCAGCCAAGGAGGGGGTTATGGCTACACCTTC	CASSQGGGYGYTF
TRBV7-6	few	15	TRBJ2-3	NA	TGTGCCAGCAGCTTAGGTCCTACAGCCGGAGTGGTGCAGTATTTT	CASSLGPTAGVVQYF
TRBV10-3	NA	16	TRBJ2-7	TRBD1	TGTGCCATCTCCACATACCGGACCCGGACAGGGTTCGAGCAGTACTTC	CAISTYRTRTGFEQYF
TRBV4-1	medium-sized	14	TRBJ2-5	NA	TGCGCCAGCAGCCAAGAGGGGGAAGGAGAGACCCAGTACTTC	CASSQEGEGETQYF
TRBV29-1	NA	13	TRBJ1-1	TRBD1	TGCAGCGTTGACACGGACAGGTCAGCTGAAGCTTTCTTT	CSVDTDRSAEAFF
TRBV25-1	NA	14	TRBJ1-6	TRBD1	TGTGCCAGCAGTGTTACGGACAGGGCTTCACCCCTCCACTTT	CASSVTDRASPLHF
TRBV7-2	NA	12	TRBJ2-7	NA	TGTGCCAGCAGCTTAAGCGCGTTCGAGCAGTACTTC	CASSLSAFEQYF
TRBV15	NA	11	TRBJ2-3	NA	TGTGCCACCAGCCGCACAGATACGCAGTATTTT	CATSRTDTQYF
TRBV5-4	NA	13	TRBJ2-1	TRBD1	TGTGCCAGCAGCTGGATAGGGGGCAACGAGCAGTTCTTC	CASSWIGGNEQFF
TRBV4-1	few	15	TRBJ1-1	TRBD1	TGCGCCAGCAGCCAAGGGCAGCCAGGGGGCACTGAAGCTTTCTTT	CASSQGQPGGTEAFF
TRBV27	NA	12	TRBJ2-7	NA	TGTGCCAGCAGTTCGGGGGGCAACGAGCAGTACTTC	CASSSGGNEQYF
TRBV5-6	NA	14	TRBJ1-1	NA	TGTGCCAGCAGCTTCACGGGTGTGAACACTGAAGCTTTCTTT	CASSFTGVNTEAFF
TRBV7-9	NA	15	TRBJ1-3	NA	TGTGCCAGCAGCTTTACTGGGAGCTCTGGAAACACCATATATTTT	CASSFTGSSGNTIYF
TRBV7-2	NA	13	TRBJ2-1	NA	TGTGCCAGCAAGTCCGGGGGCTACAATGAGCAGTTCTTC	CASKSGGYNEQFF
TRBV5-1	NA	15	TRBJ2-2	NA	TGCGCCAGCAGTTTTGACAGGTGGAACACCGGGGAGCTGTTTTTT	CASSFDRWNTGELFF
TRBV7-9	NA	19	TRBJ2-6	NA	TGTGCCAGCAGCCCCAGAGGCCGGAGTGCAGTTACTGGGGCCAACGTCCTGACTTTC	CASSPRGRSAVTGANVLTF
TRBV15	NA	16	TRBJ2-5	NA	TGTGCCACCAGCCGGCAGTTTGTCGGGCCGATGGAGACCCAGTACTTC	CATSRQFVGPMETQYF
TRBV5-5	few	14	TRBJ2-1	NA	TGTGCCAGCAGCCCCTGGGAGTCCTACAATGAGCAGTTCTTC	CASSPWESYNEQFF
TRBV9	NA	14	TRBJ2-1	TRBD1	TGTGCCAGCAGCGTGACAGGGGCCTACAATGAGCAGTTCTTC	CASSVTGAYNEQFF
TRBV5-1	few	17	TRBJ2-3	TRBD2	TGCGCCAGCAGCCCCGGAGGGACTAGCGGGGAGAGAGATACGCAGTATTTT	CASSPGGTSGERDTQYF
TRBV5-4	NA	16	TRBJ2-3	NA	TGTGCCAGCAGCTTAGCAACAGGGAGCAGCGCAGATACGCAGTATTTT	CASSLATGSSADTQYF
TRBV18	NA	16	TRBJ2-4	NA	TGTGCCAGCTCACCAGGACAGACACTAGCCAAAAACATTCAGTACTTC	CASSPGQTLAKNIQYF
TRBV4-2	NA	15	TRBJ2-7	TRBD1	TGTGCCAGCAGCCAATACCGGGACAGCCAGTACGAGCAGTACTTC	CASSQYRDSQYEQYF
TRBV30	NA	13	TRBJ1-3	NA	TGTGCCTGGATTCAGGGGTCTGGAAACACCATATATTTT	CAWIQGSGNTIYF
TRBV7-9	NA	14	TRBJ1-1	NA	TGTGCCAGCAGCTCCTATACATCTAACACTGAAGCTTTCTTT	CASSSYTSNTEAFF
TRBV27	NA	13	TRBJ2-1	NA	TGTGCCAGCACCGGAGACCTTTTGAATGAGCAGTTCTTC	CASTGDLLNEQFF
TRBV5-1	NA	16	TRBJ2-1	NA	TGCGCCAGTCGCCCAACTATGGGGAAAAGTTACAATGAGCAGTTCTTC	CASRPTMGKSYNEQFF
TRBV5-4	NA	15	TRBJ2-5	NA	TGTGCCAGCAGCGGTCCAGGAGGACCGCAAGAGACCCAGTACTTC	CASSGPGGPQETQYF
TRBV27	NA	16	TRBJ2-1	TRBD2	TGTGCCAGCAGCCCGGGGCTAGCGGGAGCAGGTAATGAGCAGTTCTTC	CASSPGLAGAGNEQFF
TRBV29-1	NA	18	TRBJ2-6	NA	TGCAGCGTTGAAGATGGAGGGGGAAGTATCTCTGGGGCCAACGTCCTGACTTTC	CSVEDGGGSISGANVLTF